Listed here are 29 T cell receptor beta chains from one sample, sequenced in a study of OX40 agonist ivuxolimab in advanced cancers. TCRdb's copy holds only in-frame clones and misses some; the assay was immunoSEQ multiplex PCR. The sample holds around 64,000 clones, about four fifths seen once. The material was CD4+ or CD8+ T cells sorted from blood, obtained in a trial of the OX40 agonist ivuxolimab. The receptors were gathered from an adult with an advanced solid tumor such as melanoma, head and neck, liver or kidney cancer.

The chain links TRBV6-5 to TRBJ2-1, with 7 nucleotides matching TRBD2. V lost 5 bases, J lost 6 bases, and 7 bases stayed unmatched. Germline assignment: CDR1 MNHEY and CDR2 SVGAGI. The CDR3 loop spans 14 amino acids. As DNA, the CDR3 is TGTGCCAGCAGTACAGGACTAGTAGTCAATGAGCAGTTCTTC. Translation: CASSTGLVVNEQFF.

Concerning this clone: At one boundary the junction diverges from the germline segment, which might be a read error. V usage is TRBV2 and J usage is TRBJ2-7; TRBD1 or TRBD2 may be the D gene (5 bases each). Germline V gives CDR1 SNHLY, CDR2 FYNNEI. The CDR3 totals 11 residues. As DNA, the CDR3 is TGTGCCAGCAGCCCCCGGGACCGCTCCTCATTC. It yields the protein CASSPRDRSSF. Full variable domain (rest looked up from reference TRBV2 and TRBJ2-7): EPEVTQTPSHQVTQMGQEVILRCVPISNHLYFYWYRQILGQKVEFLVSFYNNEISEKSEIFDDQFSVERPDGSNFTLKIRSTKLEDSAMYFCASSPRDRSSFGPGTRLTVT.

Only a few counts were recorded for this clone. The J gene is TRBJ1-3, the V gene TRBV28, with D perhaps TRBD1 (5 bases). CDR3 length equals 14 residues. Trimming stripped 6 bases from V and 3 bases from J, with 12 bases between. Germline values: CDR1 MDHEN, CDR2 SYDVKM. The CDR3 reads CASSSDMLGNTIYF. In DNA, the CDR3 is TGTGCCAGCAGCTCGGACATGCTTGGAAACACCATATATTTT.

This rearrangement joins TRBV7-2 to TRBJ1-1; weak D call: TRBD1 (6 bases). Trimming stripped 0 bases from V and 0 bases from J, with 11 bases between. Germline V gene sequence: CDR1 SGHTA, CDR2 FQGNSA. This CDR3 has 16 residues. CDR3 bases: TGTGCCAGCAGCTTAGCCGGACAGTGGGTGAACACTGAAGCTTTCTTT. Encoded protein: CASSLAGQWVNTEAFF. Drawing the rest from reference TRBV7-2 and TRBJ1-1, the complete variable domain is GAGVSQSPSNKVTEKGKDVELRCDPISGHTALYWYRQSLGQGLEFLIYFQGNSAPDKSGLPSDRFSAERTGGSVSTLTIQRTQQEDSAVYLCASSLAGQWVNTEAFFGQGTRLTVV.

The CDR3 is CASSYSMTGAGNTIYF. The CDR3, as DNA: TGTGCCAGCAGTTACTCGATGACCGGGGCTGGAAACACCATATATTTT. The chain employs TRBV6-6 and TRBJ1-3; the D is unclear. CDR3 length: 16 amino acids. Per the germline V gene, CDR1 is MNHNY and CDR2 is SVGAGI (reference sequence). V was trimmed by 0 bases and J by 2 bases, leaving 11 bases between them.

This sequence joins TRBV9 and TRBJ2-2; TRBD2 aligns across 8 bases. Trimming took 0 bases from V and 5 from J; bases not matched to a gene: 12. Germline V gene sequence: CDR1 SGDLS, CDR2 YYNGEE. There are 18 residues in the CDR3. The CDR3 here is CASSVDGGAVLSTGELFF. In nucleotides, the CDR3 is TGTGCCAGCAGCGTAGACGGGGGGGCCGTTTTAAGTACCGGGGAGCTGTTTTTT.

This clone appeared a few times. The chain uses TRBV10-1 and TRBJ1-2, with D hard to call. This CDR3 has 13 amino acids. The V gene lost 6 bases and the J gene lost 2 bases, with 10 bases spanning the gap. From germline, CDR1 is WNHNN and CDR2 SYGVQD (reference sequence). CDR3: CASSDNPNYGYTF. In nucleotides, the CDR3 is TGCGCCAGCAGCGATAACCCGAACTATGGCTACACCTTC.

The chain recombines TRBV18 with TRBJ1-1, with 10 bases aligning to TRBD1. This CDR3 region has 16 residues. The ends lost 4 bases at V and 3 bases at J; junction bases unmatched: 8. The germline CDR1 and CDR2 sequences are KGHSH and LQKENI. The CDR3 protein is CASSLPRDRGDTEAFF. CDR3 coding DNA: TGTGCCAGCTCACTGCCTCGGGACAGGGGTGACACTGAAGCTTTCTTT.

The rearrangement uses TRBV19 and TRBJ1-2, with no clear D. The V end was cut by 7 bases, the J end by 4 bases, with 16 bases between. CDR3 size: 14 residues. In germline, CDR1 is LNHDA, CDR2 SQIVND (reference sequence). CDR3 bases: TGTGCCAGTATGGAGGATGTATGGAGCTATGGCTACACCTTC. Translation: CASMEDVWSYGYTF.

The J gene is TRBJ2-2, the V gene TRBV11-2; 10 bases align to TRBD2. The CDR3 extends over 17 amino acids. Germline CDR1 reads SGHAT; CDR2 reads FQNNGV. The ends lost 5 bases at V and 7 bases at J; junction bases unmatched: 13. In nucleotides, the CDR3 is TGTGCCAGCAGCCCCCTAGGGAGCGGGGGGGCATTCGGGGAGCTGTTTTTT. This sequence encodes CASSPLGSGGAFGELFF.

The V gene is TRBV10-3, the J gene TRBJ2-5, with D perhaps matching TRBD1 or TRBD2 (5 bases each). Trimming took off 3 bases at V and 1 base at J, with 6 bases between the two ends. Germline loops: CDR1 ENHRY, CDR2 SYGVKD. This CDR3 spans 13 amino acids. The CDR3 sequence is CAISDGTQETQYF. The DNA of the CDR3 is TGTGCCATCAGTGATGGGACCCAAGAGACCCAGTACTTC.

CDR3 in amino acids: CASSYEGQVSNQPQHF. The CDR3, as DNA: TGTGCCAGCAGTTACGAGGGACAGGTTAGCAATCAGCCCCAGCATTTT. The V call is TRBV6-6, the J call TRBJ1-5, with 8 bases identical to TRBD1. This CDR3 comprises 16 residues. V shed 2 bases, J shed 0 bases, and the junction held 3 bases outside the gene matches. The germline gives CDR1 MNHNY, CDR2 SVGAGI (reference sequence).

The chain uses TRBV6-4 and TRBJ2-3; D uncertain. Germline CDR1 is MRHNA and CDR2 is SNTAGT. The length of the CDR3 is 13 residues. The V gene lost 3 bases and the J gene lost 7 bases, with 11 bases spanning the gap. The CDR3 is CASSESGLNTQYF. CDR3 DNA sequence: TGTGCCAGCAGTGAGTCGGGTTTAAATACGCAGTATTTT.

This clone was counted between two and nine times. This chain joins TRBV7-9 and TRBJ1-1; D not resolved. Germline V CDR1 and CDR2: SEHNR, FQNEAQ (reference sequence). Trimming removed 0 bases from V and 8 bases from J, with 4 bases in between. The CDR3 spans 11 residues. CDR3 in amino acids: CASSLALEAFF. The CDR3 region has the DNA TGTGCCAGCAGCTTAGCGCTAGAAGCTTTCTTT.

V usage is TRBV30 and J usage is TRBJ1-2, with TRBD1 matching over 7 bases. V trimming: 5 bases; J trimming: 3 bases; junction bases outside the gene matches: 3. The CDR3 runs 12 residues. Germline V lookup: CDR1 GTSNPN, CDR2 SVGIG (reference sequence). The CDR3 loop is CAWGDSYYGYTF. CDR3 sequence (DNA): TGTGCCTGGGGGGACAGCTACTATGGCTACACCTTC.

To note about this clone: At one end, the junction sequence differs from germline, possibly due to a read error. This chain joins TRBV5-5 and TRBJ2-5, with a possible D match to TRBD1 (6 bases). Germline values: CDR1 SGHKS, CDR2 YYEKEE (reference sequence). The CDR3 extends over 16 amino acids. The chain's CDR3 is CASSLGHGISGETQYF. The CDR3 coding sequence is TGTGCCAGCAGTTTGGGACACGGAATTTCAGGGGAGACCCAGTACTTC.

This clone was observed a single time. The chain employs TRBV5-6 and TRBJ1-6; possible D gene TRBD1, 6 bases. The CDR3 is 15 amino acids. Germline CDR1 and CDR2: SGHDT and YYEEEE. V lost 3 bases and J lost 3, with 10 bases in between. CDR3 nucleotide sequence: TGTGCCAGCAGCTCCGTACAGGGCTATAATTCACCCCTCCACTTT. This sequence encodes CASSSVQGYNSPLHF.

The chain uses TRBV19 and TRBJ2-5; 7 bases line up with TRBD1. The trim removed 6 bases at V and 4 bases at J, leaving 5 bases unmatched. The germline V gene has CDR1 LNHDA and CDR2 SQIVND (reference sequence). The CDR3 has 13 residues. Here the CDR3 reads CASRTTGAETQYF. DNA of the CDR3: TGTGCCAGTAGAACAACAGGGGCAGAGACCCAGTACTTC.

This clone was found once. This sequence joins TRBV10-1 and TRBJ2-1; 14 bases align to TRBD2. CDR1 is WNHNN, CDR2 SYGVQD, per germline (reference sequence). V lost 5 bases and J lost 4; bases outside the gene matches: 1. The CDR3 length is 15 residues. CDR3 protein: CASSRTSGGYNEQFF. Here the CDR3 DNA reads TGCGCCAGCAGTCGGACTAGCGGGGGGTACAATGAGCAGTTCTTC.

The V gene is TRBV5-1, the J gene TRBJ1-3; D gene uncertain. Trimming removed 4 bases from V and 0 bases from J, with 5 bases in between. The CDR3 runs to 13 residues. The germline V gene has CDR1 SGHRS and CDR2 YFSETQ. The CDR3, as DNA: TGCGCCAGCAGCCCGAACTCTGGAAACACCATATATTTT. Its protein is CASSPNSGNTIYF.

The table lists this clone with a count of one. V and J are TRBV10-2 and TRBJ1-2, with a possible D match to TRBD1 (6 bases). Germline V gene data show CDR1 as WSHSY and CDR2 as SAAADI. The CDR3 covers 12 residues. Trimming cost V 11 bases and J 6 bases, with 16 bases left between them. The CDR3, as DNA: TGCGCCCTGAGGTCCGGGGGCGATGGCTACACCTTC. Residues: CALRSGGDGYTF.

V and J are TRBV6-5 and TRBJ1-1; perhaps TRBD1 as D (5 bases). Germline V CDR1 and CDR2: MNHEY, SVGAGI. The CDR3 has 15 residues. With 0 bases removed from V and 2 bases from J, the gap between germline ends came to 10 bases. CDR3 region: CASSYSGVSNTEAFF. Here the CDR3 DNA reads TGTGCCAGCAGTTACTCGGGGGTGAGCAACACTGAAGCTTTCTTT.

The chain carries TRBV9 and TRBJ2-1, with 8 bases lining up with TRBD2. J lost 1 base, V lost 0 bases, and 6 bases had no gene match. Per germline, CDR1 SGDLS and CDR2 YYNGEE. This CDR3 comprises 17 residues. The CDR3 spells CASSVGLAGPSYNEQFF. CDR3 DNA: TGTGCCAGCAGCGTAGGGCTAGCGGGCCCGTCCTACAATGAGCAGTTCTTC. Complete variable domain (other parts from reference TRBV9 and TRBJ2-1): DSGVTQTPKHLITATGQRVTLRCSPRSGDLSVYWYQQSLDQGLQFLIQYYNGEERAKGNILERFSAQQFPDLHSELNLSSLELGDSALYFCASSVGLAGPSYNEQFFGPGTRLTVL.

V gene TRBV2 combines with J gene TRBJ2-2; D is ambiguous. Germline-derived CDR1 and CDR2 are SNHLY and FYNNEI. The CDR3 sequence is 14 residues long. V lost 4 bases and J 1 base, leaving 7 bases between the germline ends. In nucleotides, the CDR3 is TGTGCCAGCAGTGTACACCTGAACACCGGGGAGCTGTTTTTT. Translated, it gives CASSVHLNTGELFF.

CDR3 bases: TGTGCCAGCTCACCGGGACAGGGTTCATATGGCTACACCTTC. Translated: CASSPGQGSYGYTF. The chain recombines TRBV18 with TRBJ1-2; 9 bases line up with TRBD1. Trimming removed 3 bases from V and 5 bases from J; junction bases left unmatched: 4. The CDR3 spans 14 residues. Looked up from germline, CDR1 is KGHSH and CDR2 is LQKENI.

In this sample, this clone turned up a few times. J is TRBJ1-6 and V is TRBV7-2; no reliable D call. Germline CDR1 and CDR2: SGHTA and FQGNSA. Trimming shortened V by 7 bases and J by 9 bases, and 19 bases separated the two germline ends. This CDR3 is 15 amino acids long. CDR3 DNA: TGTGCCAGCACCGAACGGAGGACCAATAGTTCACCCCTCCACTTT. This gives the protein CASTERRTNSSPLHF.

CDR3 residues: CASSLRTYEQYF. The CDR3 coding sequence is TGTGCCAGCAGCTTAAGGACCTACGAGCAGTACTTC. The chain uses TRBV5-6 and TRBJ2-7; D unclear. V gave up 2 bases and J gave up 2 bases, with 5 bases separating them. CDR3 length equals 12 residues. Germline CDR1 is SGHDT and CDR2 is YYEEEE.

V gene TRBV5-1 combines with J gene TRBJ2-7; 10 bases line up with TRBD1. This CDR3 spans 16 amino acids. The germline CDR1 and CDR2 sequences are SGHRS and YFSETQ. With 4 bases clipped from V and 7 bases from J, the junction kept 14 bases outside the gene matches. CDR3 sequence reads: CASSPQGQGIFGEQYF. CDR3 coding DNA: TGCGCCAGCAGCCCACAGGGACAGGGGATTTTTGGGGAGCAGTACTTC.

The CDR3 here is CAISEGGGGMETQYF. The CDR3 nucleotides read TGTGCCATCAGTGAGGGGGGCGGGGGCATGGAGACCCAGTACTTC. The chain couples TRBV10-3 to TRBJ2-5, with D maybe TRBD2 (7 bases). This CDR3 is built from 15 residues. With 2 bases removed from V and 5 bases from J, the gap between germline ends came to 15 bases. Germline loops: CDR1 ENHRY, CDR2 SYGVKD.